One TCR beta chain is described in this entry. These data are taken from a study of blood T cell repertoires in COVID-19. About the research overall: The samples span acute and convalescent COVID-19 from the United States, Italy and Spain.

Trimming removed 6 bases at V and 0 bases at J, with 12 bases between. This CDR3 contains 15 residues. Germline CDR1 is LNHDA and CDR2 is SQIVND (reference sequence). The protocol was immunoSEQ multiplex PCR, while the TCRdb copy is restricted to in-frame clones and leaves out a portion. The table shows 150,000 to 200,000 clones, with more than 75% occurring only once. Sample: peripheral blood. The V gene is TRBV19, the J gene TRBJ1-5; a weak D match, TRBD1 (6 bases). The receptor's source is a woman aged 50 to 60 with active or convalescent COVID-19. Here the CDR3 DNA reads TGTGCCAGTAGGCTACAGGGCTATAGCAATCAGCCCCAGCATTTT. This sequence encodes CASRLQGYSNQPQHF.